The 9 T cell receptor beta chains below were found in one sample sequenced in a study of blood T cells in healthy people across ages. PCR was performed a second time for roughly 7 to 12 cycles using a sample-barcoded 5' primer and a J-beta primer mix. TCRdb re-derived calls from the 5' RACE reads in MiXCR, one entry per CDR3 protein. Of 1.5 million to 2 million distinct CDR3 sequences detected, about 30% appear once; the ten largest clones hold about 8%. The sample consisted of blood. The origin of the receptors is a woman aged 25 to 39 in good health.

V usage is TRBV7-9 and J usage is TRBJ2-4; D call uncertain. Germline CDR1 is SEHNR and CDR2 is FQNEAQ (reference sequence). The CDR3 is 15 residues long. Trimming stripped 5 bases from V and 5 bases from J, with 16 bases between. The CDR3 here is CASSPPGEQENIQYF. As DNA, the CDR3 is TGTGCCAGCAGCCCCCCAGGCGAACAAGAAAACATTCAGTACTTC.

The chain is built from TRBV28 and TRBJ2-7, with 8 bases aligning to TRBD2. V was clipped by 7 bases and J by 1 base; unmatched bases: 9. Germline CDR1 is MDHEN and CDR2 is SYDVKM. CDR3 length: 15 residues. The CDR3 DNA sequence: TGTGCCAGCACCCTAGCCGGGGGGGAGTCCTACGAGCAGTACTTC. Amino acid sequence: CASTLAGGESYEQYF. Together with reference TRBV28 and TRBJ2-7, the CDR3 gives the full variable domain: DVKVTQSSRYLVKRTGEKVFLECVQDMDHENMFWYRQDPGLGLRLIYFSYDVKMKEKGDIPEGYSVSREKKERFSLILESASTNQTSMYLCASTLAGGESYEQYFGPGTRLTVT.

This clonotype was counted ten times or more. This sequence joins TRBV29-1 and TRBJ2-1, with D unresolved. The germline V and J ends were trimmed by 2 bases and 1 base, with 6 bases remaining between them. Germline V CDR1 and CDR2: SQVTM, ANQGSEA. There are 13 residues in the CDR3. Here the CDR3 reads CSVEQASYNEQFF. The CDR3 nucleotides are TGCAGCGTTGAACAGGCGTCCTACAATGAGCAGTTCTTC.

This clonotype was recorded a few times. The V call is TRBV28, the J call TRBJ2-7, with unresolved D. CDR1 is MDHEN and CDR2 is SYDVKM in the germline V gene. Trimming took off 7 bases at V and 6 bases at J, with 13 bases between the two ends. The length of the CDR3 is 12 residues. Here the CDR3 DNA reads TGTGCCAGCAATTCTGTTCTTCGCGAGCAGTACTTC. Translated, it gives CASNSVLREQYF.

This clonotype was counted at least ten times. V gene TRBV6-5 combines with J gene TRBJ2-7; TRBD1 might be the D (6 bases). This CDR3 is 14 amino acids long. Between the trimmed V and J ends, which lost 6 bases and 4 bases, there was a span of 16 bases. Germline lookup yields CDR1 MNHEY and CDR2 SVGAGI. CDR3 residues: CASRTPGTRYEQYF. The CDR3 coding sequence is TGTGCCAGCAGGACACCGGGGACAAGATACGAGCAGTACTTC.

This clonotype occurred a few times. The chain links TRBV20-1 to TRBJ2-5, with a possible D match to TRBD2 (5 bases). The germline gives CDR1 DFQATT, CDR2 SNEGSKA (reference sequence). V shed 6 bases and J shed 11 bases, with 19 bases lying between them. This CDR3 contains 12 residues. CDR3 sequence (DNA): TGCAGTGCAACGGGAACCCTTAAAGAGCAGTACTTC. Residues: CSATGTLKEQYF.

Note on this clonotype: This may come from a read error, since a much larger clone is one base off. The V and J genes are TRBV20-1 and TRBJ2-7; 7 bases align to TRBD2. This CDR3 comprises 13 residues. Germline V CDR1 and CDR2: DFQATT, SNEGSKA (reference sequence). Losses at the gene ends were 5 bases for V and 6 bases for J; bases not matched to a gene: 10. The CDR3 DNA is TGCAGTGCTCCGACTAGCCGAGGCGGCGAGCAGTACTTC. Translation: CSAPTSRGGEQYF.

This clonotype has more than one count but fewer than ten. CDR3 region: CASSVPDRPGSPLHF. CDR3 nucleotides: TGCGCCAGCAGCGTACCCGACCGGCCAGGGTCACCCCTCCACTTT. This chain joins TRBV5-1 and TRBJ1-6; D might be TRBD1 (5 bases). The CDR3 is made up of 15 amino acids. The germline V gene encodes CDR1 SGHRS and CDR2 YFSETQ. V gave up 4 bases and J gave up 10 bases, with 18 bases separating them.

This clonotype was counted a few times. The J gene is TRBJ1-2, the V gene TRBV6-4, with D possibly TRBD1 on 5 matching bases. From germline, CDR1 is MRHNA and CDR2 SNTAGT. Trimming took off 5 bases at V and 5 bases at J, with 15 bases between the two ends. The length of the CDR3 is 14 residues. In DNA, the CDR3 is TGTGCCAGCAGTCCGGGGCTGGGGGTTTATGGCTACACCTTC. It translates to CASSPGLGVYGYTF.